The present T cell receptor (beta chain) was sequenced within a study of CD8+CD57+ T cells in acquired aplastic anemia. Study in general: Sorting CD4+ and CD8+ cells gave DNA averaging around 3 ug. Study-level findings and limits: Patients and controls had CD8+ Simpson's diversity values that were not significantly distinct. Overlap between patients and controls comprised about 28 CD8+ CDR3 sequences.

The V gene lost 6 bases and the J gene lost 0 bases, with 12 bases spanning the gap. The CDR3 totals 13 residues. Germline V gene lookup returns CDR1 DFQATT and CDR2 SNEGSKA (reference sequence). Investigators profiled TCR beta VDJ and CDR3 from genomic DNA template. TCRdb redid the calling of the reads with MiXCR, one entry per CDR3 protein. This sample has under 200,000 distinct CDR3 sequences; over 55% occur once, and the top ten carry approximately 42%. On this clonotype: Its specificity is not known.

Flow cytometry had shown expanded CD8+CD57+ cells in the patients chosen for sequencing. All patients were therapy-naive when blood was sampled. The specimen sequenced was sorted CD4+, CD8+, or CD8+CD57+ T cells (not recorded which) from PBMCs. The TCR originated in a human donor with aplastic anemia. The chain is built from TRBV20-1 and TRBJ2-7; D might be TRBD1 (5 bases). The CDR3 loop reads CSAQGRGSYEQYF. The CDR3 nucleotides are TGCAGTGCCCAAGGTAGGGGCTCCTACGAGCAGTACTTC.